This TCR beta chain was identified during a study of CD8+ T cells in alopecia areata. CDR3 length equals 14 residues. V lost 3 bases to trimming and J lost 1 base, with 9 bases between them. Germline values: CDR1 SEHNR, CDR2 FQNEAQ (reference sequence). This clone was recorded a few times. Its antigen is not known. RNA was isolated and reverse transcribed to cDNA, the sequencing template. The method was immunoSEQ multiplex PCR; TCRdb's version includes in-frame clones alone and lacks a portion of them. The sample contains approximately 100,000 clones, 55% to 75% of which appear only once. Overall study findings and caveats: In scalp, tofacitinib significantly decreased clonality and expanded CD8+ clones among the top 100.

Treatment denoted: oral pan-JAK inhibitor, 5-10 mg twice daily. The chain joins TRBV7-9 to TRBJ1-1; D remains ambiguous. The sequencing here drew on CD8+ T cells sorted from blood, taken at approximately week 56, from a patient treated with tofacitinib. The source is a human donor with alopecia areata. The chain's CDR3 is CASSFLLGNTEAFF. As DNA, the CDR3 is TGTGCCAGCAGCTTTCTTCTGGGGAACACTGAAGCTTTCTTT.